These T cell receptor beta chains were read from a single sample in a study of blood T cells in healthy people across ages. TCRdb redid the calling of the 5' RACE reads with MiXCR, one entry per CDR3 protein. This table has some 760,000 distinct CDR3 sequences, 20% to 25% appearing once. This sample also appeared in a second study, on T cells of mothers and their children.

Sequenced: blood. All receptors derive from a boy under 18 in good health. CDR3s include the opening cysteine and the closing phenylalanine or tryptophan. A D gene is named only where the DNA matches it firmly. Only some rows state a clone size, as once, few, many or a class for expanded clones.

V gene	D gene	J gene	clone size	CDR3 DNA	CDR3 protein
TRBV9	TRBD1	TRBJ1-5	few	TGTGCCAGCAGTAATACAGGGGGCAATCAGCCCCAGCATTTT	CASSNTGGNQPQHF
TRBV15	TRBD2	TRBJ2-5	NA	TGTGCCACCAGCAGAGTGGCTAGCGGAATCACGGAGACCCAGTACTTC	CATSRVASGITETQYF
TRBV10-3	NA	TRBJ2-1	NA	TGTGCCATCAGCGATAGGGGAGACGGTGAGCAGTTCTTC	CAISDRGDGEQFF
TRBV18	TRBD2	TRBJ2-1	NA	TGTGCCAGCTCGGATCCGGGACTAGCGGGATTCAATGAGCAGTTCTTC	CASSDPGLAGFNEQFF
TRBV29-1	NA	TRBJ1-2	few	TGCAGCGCAATCAAACGGACGGGTTCTAACTATGGCTACACCTTC	CSAIKRTGSNYGYTF
TRBV7-2	NA	TRBJ2-7	few	TGTGCCAGCAGCTTAGGGTGGGGACCCGCGGGCGAGCAGTACTTC	CASSLGWGPAGEQYF
TRBV5-1	NA	TRBJ2-5	NA	TGCGCCAGCAGCTTGGCCGCTACCCAGTATTGGGGAGAGACCCAGTACTTC	CASSLAATQYWGETQYF
TRBV6-5	TRBD2	TRBJ2-7	NA	TGTGCCAGCAGTCACACCTCAGGACTAGCGGGGGGCGAGCAGTACTTC	CASSHTSGLAGGEQYF
TRBV20-1	NA	TRBJ2-3	many	TGCAGTGCACCGATCGGGACCACCACAGATACGCAGTATTTT	CSAPIGTTTDTQYF
TRBV7-9	TRBD1	TRBJ1-1	NA	TGTGCCAGCAGCTTCGGGGGACAGGGGAACGCTGAAGCTTTCTTT	CASSFGGQGNAEAFF
TRBV28	TRBD1	TRBJ1-5	NA	TGTGCCACCAGAGGGACAGGCCTTAGCAATCAGCCCCAGCATTTT	CATRGTGLSNQPQHF
TRBV27	NA	TRBJ1-2	NA	TGTGCCAGCAGGAGTCCGGCAGCTGGGTTGCACTATGGCTACACCTTC	CASRSPAAGLHYGYTF